This TCR beta chain was sequenced during a study of cytomegalovirus exposure and HLA in healthy donors. Study-wide context: An early release of data contained 75 million to 100 million unique TCRs, which came from HLA-typed donors. Study-wide results and limits: Researchers catalogued approximately 170 TCR beta chains as cytomegalovirus-associated. The sole available immune exposure information was CMV serostatus.

Comments on this clone: Its matching antigen is unknown.

The PCR ran on 60 Vbeta and 13 Jbeta primers. TCRdb's table, derived via immunoSEQ multiplex PCR, lists solely in-frame clones and lacks some. Of some 180,000 clones listed, over 70% are singletons. Germline CDR1 MNHNS, CDR2 SASEGT. The CDR3 loop spans 12 amino acids. Trimming pared 7 bases from V and 3 bases from J, leaving 10 bases between. The receptor was derived from a man in his forties in good health and CMV-seropositive. V and J are TRBV6-1 and TRBJ2-7; possibly TRBD2 for D (5 bases). Sequences were obtained from PBMCs. The CDR3 sequence is CASKAEIYEQYF. The CDR3 bases are TGTGCCAGCAAAGCGGAGATCTACGAGCAGTACTTC.